The T cell receptor (beta chain) described here comes from a study of blood T cell repertoires in COVID-19. Germline V CDR1 and CDR2: LNHDA, SQIVND (reference sequence). The CDR3 runs 14 residues. V shed 7 bases, J shed 4 bases, and the junction held 8 bases outside the gene matches. Sequencing used immunoSEQ multiplex PCR; TCRdb keeps in-frame clones, though not all of them. The sample has roughly 120,000 clones; roughly 74% are singletons. Sequences were obtained from peripheral blood. This receptor was obtained from a man at least 80 years old with COVID-19, enrolled during active disease. The rearrangement uses TRBV19 and TRBJ1-1; 8 positions match TRBD1. CDR3 DNA sequence: TGTGCCAGTACCGCTGACAGGGGTAGCACTGAAGCTTTCTTT. Its protein is CASTADRGSTEAFF.